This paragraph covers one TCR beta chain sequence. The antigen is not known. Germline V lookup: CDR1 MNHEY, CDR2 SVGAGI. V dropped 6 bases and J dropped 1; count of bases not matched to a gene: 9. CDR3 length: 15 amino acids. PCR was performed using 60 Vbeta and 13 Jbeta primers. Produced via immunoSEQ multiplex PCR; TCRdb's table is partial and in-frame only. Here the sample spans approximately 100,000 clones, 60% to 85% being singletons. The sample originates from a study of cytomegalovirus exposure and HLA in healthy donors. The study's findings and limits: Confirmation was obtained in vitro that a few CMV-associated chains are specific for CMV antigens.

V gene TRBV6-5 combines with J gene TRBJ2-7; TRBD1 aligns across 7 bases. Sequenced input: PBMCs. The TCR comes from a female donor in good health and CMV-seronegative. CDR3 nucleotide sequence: TGTGCCAGCAGCTACGGGACAGCCCTTTCCTACGAGCAGTACTTC. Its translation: CASSYGTALSYEQYF.